This TCR beta chain derives from a study of T cells after posttransplantation cyclophosphamide. V was clipped by 3 bases and J by 9 bases; unmatched bases: 6. In germline, CDR1 is MNHEY, CDR2 SVGAGI. The CDR3 is made up of 14 amino acids. Broader study findings: Skin or GI-infiltrating T cells shared few TRB sequences with blood. After PTCy, TRB diversity resembled that of CNI/methotrexate controls.

This clone was recorded at least ten times. Its specificity is not known. Sequencing was performed with immunoSEQ multiplex PCR; in TCRdb, only in-frame clones are kept and a portion is missing. The sample holds around 28,000 clones, and no clone turns up only once. V gene TRBV6-5 combines with J gene TRBJ2-7; TRBD1 matches 12 bases. Specimen: PBMCs. The TCR was taken from a woman aged 55 to 70 in good health, CMV-negative, and a related stem cell transplant donor. Written as DNA, the CDR3 is TGTGCCAGCAGTTATCCCGGGACAGGGGGCTTGCAGTACTTC. Translated: CASSYPGTGGLQYF.